This TCR beta chain was profiled in a study of blood T cell repertoires in COVID-19. The overall study: The study drew acute and convalescent COVID-19 samples from the United States, Italy and Spain.

The method was immunoSEQ multiplex PCR; TCRdb's version includes in-frame clones alone and lacks a portion of them. Counted here are under 100,000 clones, over 75% occurring once; the ten biggest clones make up about a sixth. A note on this clone: This CDR3 is also generated by other DNA sequences in the sample.

This CDR3 contains 14 residues. Germline V gene sequence: CDR1 SGHDT, CDR2 YYEEEE. V lost 7 bases and J lost 4; bases outside the gene matches: 8. The clonotype comes from a human donor in a cohort sampled during active COVID-19. The rearrangement links TRBV5-6 to TRBJ1-5; 7 bases match TRBD1. Sequenced input: peripheral blood. CDR3 nucleotides: TGTGCCAGCTCCCGGACAGGCCCTAATCAGCCCCAGCATTTT. Protein sequence: CASSRTGPNQPQHF.